The 10 T cell receptor beta chains below were found in one sample sequenced in a study of blood T cell repertoires in COVID-19. Some clones are missing from TCRdb's copy, which holds only in-frame ones; the method was immunoSEQ multiplex PCR. The repertoire holds more than 40,000 clones, with approximately 91% as singletons. Sequencing input: peripheral blood. These receptors originate from a man in his forties or fifties with active COVID-19.

This chain links TRBV6-5 with TRBJ2-5; 10 nucleotides line up with TRBD2. The J segment lost 6 bases and the V segment lost 5 bases, leaving 6 bases of the junction unmatched. The CDR3 covers 14 residues. CDR1 is MNHEY and CDR2 is SVGAGI in the germline V gene. The DNA of the CDR3 is TGTGCCAGCAGTAGCGGGAGGGCCCAGAAGACCCAGTACTTC. Its protein product is CASSSGRAQKTQYF.

The table lists this clone with a few counts. The chain links TRBV3-1 (or the pseudogene TRBV3-2) to TRBJ2-7; D remains ambiguous. The CDR3 covers 13 residues. Germline CDR1 is LGHDT and CDR2 is YNNKEL (reference sequence). Trimming took off 4 bases at V and 3 bases at J, with 10 bases between the two ends. The CDR3 protein is CASSRFLGYEQYV. CDR3 nucleotides: TGTGCCAGCAGCCGATTCCTCGGCTACGAGCAGTACGTC.

V and J are TRBV19 and TRBJ1-5; 9 bases line up with TRBD1. J was trimmed by 7 bases and V by 4 bases; bases with no gene match: 5. This CDR3 is 14 amino acids long. Germline V gene lookup returns CDR1 LNHDA and CDR2 SQIVND (reference sequence). CDR3 loop: CASSKGQGKQPQHF. The CDR3 bases are TGTGCCAGTAGTAAGGGACAGGGTAAACAGCCCCAGCATTTT. Using reference TRBV19 and TRBJ1-5 for the parts outside the CDR3, the full variable domain is DGGITQSPKYLFRKEGQNVTLSCEQNLNHDAMYWYRQDPGQGLRLIYYSQIVNDFQKGDIAEGYSVSREKKESFPLTVTSAQKNPTAFYLCASSKGQGKQPQHFGDGTRLSIL.

The rearrangement links TRBV19 to TRBJ2-7; D gene unclear. CDR3 size: 14 residues. Trimming left V 3 bases short and J 0 bases short, with 9 bases between. In germline, CDR1 is LNHDA, CDR2 SQIVND (reference sequence). CDR3 residues: CASSISRSSYEQYF. The CDR3 coding sequence is TGTGCCAGTAGTATCTCTCGGAGCTCCTACGAGCAGTACTTC.

This CDR3 reads CASSSPRWDRSYEQYV. The DNA of the CDR3 is TGTGCCAGCAGCTCACCCCGCTGGGACAGGTCCTACGAGCAGTACGTC. The chain joins TRBV5-6 to TRBJ2-7; TRBD1 matches at 8 bases. The CDR3 loop spans 16 amino acids. With V trimmed by 3 bases and J by 1 base, 9 bases remained unmatched. Germline CDR1 reads SGHDT; CDR2 reads YYEEEE.

This clone was detected only a few times. This chain uses TRBV11-2 with TRBJ2-1; TRBD2 matches 13 bases. The CDR3 is 17 amino acids. Germline loops: CDR1 SGHAT, CDR2 FQNNGV. V dropped 4 bases and J dropped 7; count of bases not matched to a gene: 10. This CDR3 reads CASSYSGLAGDINEQFF. The CDR3 coding sequence is TGTGCCAGCAGCTACAGCGGACTAGCGGGAGACATAAATGAGCAGTTCTTC.

This clone was counted only a few times. The chain carries TRBV30 and TRBJ1-1; no definite D call. Germline V CDR1 and CDR2: GTSNPN, SVGIG (reference sequence). Deletions cut 2 bases from V and 5 bases from J, with 9 bases between. The CDR3 runs to 12 residues. The CDR3, as DNA: TGTGCCTGGAGTTTTGGGAGAACTGAAGCTTTCTTT. It yields the protein CAWSFGRTEAFF.

The rearrangement joins TRBV11-2 to TRBJ2-3; 13 bases map to TRBD2. Germline CDR1 is SGHAT and CDR2 is FQNNGV. The CDR3 has 17 amino acids. Losses at the gene ends were 1 base for V and 6 bases for J; bases not matched to a gene: 7. CDR3 residues: CASSLGILAGGPDTQYF. For the CDR3, the DNA is TGTGCCAGCAGCTTAGGAATACTAGCGGGAGGGCCGGATACGCAGTATTTT.

V gene TRBV2 combines with J gene TRBJ2-3; TRBD2 agrees at 16 bases. The germline V gene encodes CDR1 SNHLY and CDR2 FYNNEI. CDR3 length: 19 residues. V gave up 7 bases and J gave up 4 bases; unmatched junction bases: 14. CDR3 nucleotide sequence: TGTGCCAGCAAAAAGGCCGGGACTAGCGGGAGGGTAAGCTCAGATACGCAGTATTTT. Translating it yields CASKKAGTSGRVSSDTQYF.

The rearrangement links TRBV29-1 to TRBJ2-7, with D tentatively TRBD2 (6 bases). Between the trimmed V and J ends, which lost 6 bases and 1 base, there was a span of 10 bases. Germline loops: CDR1 SQVTM, CDR2 ANQGSEA. This CDR3 is 12 amino acids long. The DNA of the CDR3 is TGCAGCGTGCCCGGGACTTCCTACGAGCAGTACTTC. Translation gives CSVPGTSYEQYF.